Shown below are 28 T cell receptor beta chains from a single sample sequenced in a study of shared T cell receptors in the human thymus. Assay used: immunoSEQ multiplex PCR; TCRdb lists only in-frame clones, some missing. The table records some 660,000 clones, around 87% of them present only once. These data are also associated with another study on human thymus T cells.

The source material was thymocytes. The source is a boy younger than two with a congenital heart defect.

The chain employs TRBV2 and TRBJ1-5, with TRBD1 matching 9 bases. The CDR3 extends over 16 amino acids. Germline CDR1 reads SNHLY; CDR2 reads FYNNEI. Trimming at V came to 6 bases and at J to 4 bases, leaving 10 bases not matched to a gene. In DNA, the CDR3 is TGTGCCAGCAGCTACCGAGGGACAGGGAGAAATCAGCCCCAGCATTTT. Translating it yields CASSYRGTGRNQPQHF.

The chain couples TRBV10-2 to TRBJ1-3, with 7 bases fitting TRBD1. This CDR3 is 14 amino acids long. Per the germline V gene, CDR1 is WSHSY and CDR2 is SAAADI. The junction had 2 bases not matched to a gene; V was cut back by 4 bases and J by 2 bases. In DNA, the CDR3 is TGCGCCAGCAGTGCAGGGGGGACTGGAAACACCATATATTTT. Its translation is CASSAGGTGNTIYF.

The chain combines TRBV28 with TRBJ2-1; TRBD1 aligns across 7 bases. Trimming cost V 0 bases and J 4 bases; bases outside gene matches: 15. Germline V CDR1 and CDR2: MDHEN, SYDVKM. This CDR3 has 19 residues. In nucleotides, the CDR3 is TGTGCCAGCAGTTTATGGGACAGGCCCTGGGGTTGGGGGTACAATGAGCAGTTCTTC. Translating gives CASSLWDRPWGWGYNEQFF.

This clone was seen a handful of times. The chain employs TRBV10-3 and TRBJ2-7; D uncertain. Per the germline V gene, CDR1 is ENHRY and CDR2 is SYGVKD. The CDR3 sequence is 14 residues long. The V end was cut by 6 bases, the J end by 2 bases, with 14 bases between. CDR3 DNA sequence: TGTGCCATCAGCCCTCTTGACACAACCTACGAGCAGTACTTC. As protein: CAISPLDTTYEQYF.

The V call is TRBV4-3, the J call TRBJ1-2; no firm D call. Trimming pared 4 bases from V and 4 bases from J, leaving 10 bases between. Germline-derived CDR1 and CDR2 are LGHNA and YSLEER. The CDR3 length is 13 residues. As DNA, the CDR3 is TGCGCCAGCAGCCCCCTTCCCCCCTATGGCTACACCTTC. Its translation is CASSPLPPYGYTF.

This clone was seen a few times. The V gene is TRBV27, the J gene TRBJ2-6, with 11 bases fitting TRBD1. Trimming at V came to 3 bases and at J to 0 bases, leaving 10 bases not matched to a gene. Germline CDR1 MNHEY, CDR2 SMNVEV (reference sequence). The CDR3 covers 20 residues. CDR3 bases: TGTGCCAGCAGTTTGTTTGGGGGGGACAGGGGGACCTCTGGGGCCAACGTCCTGACTTTC. Its translation: CASSLFGGDRGTSGANVLTF.

The rearrangement links TRBV25-1 to TRBJ2-7, with D possibly matching TRBD1 (6 bases). The CDR3 spans 15 residues. CDR1 is MGHDK, CDR2 SYGVNS, per germline. V was trimmed by 6 bases and J by 3 bases, leaving 18 bases between them. The CDR3 nucleotides read TGTGCCAGCAGCCAGAGGACAGCTAAGGACTACGAGCAGTACTTC. This sequence encodes CASSQRTAKDYEQYF.

The chain uses TRBV10-3 and TRBJ2-7; the D is unclear. V was shortened by 3 bases and J by 7 bases, with 19 bases between the two germline ends. Germline lookup yields CDR1 ENHRY and CDR2 SYGVKD. CDR3 length: 15 amino acids. CDR3 loop: CAISDERISGREQYF. The CDR3 coding sequence is TGTGCCATCAGTGACGAGAGGATTTCGGGTAGGGAGCAGTACTTC.

The chain employs TRBV19 and TRBJ2-7; D might be TRBD1 (6 bases). The length of the CDR3 is 16 residues. Looked up from germline, CDR1 is LNHDA and CDR2 is SQIVND (reference sequence). V dropped 2 bases and J dropped 7 bases, with 21 bases sitting between them. The CDR3 DNA reads as TGTGCCAGTAGTATAAACTCCGGACAGTCTAAGGGAGAGCAGTACTTC. Its protein product is CASSINSGQSKGEQYF. Complete variable domain (other parts from reference TRBV19 and TRBJ2-7): DGGITQSPKYLFRKEGQNVTLSCEQNLNHDAMYWYRQDPGQGLRLIYYSQIVNDFQKGDIAEGYSVSREKKESFPLTVTSAQKNPTAFYLCASSINSGQSKGEQYFGPGTRLTVT.

This chain connects TRBV30 to TRBJ1-1; TRBD1 matches at 8 bases. The CDR3 contains 17 residues. J gave up 0 bases and V 2 bases, and 11 bases lay outside the gene matches. The germline V gene has CDR1 GTSNPN and CDR2 SVGIG (reference sequence). The CDR3 DNA sequence: TGTGCCTGGAGTTGGCGCAGCAGGGGGCTCATGAACACTGAAGCTTTCTTT. It specifies CAWSWRSRGLMNTEAFF.

This clone showed up just once. The CDR3 region is CASSPGETAYGYTF. The CDR3 region has the DNA TGTGCCAGCAGTCCGGGGGAGACGGCCTATGGCTACACCTTC. The genes are TRBV5-5 and TRBJ1-2; possible D gene TRBD1, 5 bases. CDR1 is SGHKS and CDR2 is YYEKEE in the germline V gene (reference sequence). CDR3 length: 14 residues. V was shortened by 5 bases and J by 4 bases, with 15 bases between the two germline ends.

V is TRBV6-5 and J is TRBJ2-3, with TRBD2 as a possible D gene (5 bases). CDR1 and CDR2 from the germline V gene are MNHEY and SVGAGI. The CDR3 runs 13 residues. The V end lost 5 bases, the J end lost 5 bases, and 11 bases lay between the germline ends. CDR3 DNA sequence: TGTGCCAGCAGTGGTAATGAGGGAGATACGCAGTATTTT. Amino acid sequence: CASSGNEGDTQYF.

The chain has TRBV11-2 and TRBJ2-7, with TRBD2 matching over 13 bases. This CDR3 spans 15 amino acids. Germline V CDR1 and CDR2: SGHAT, FQNNGV. Trimming at V came to 4 bases and at J to 2 bases, leaving 2 bases not matched to a gene. The CDR3 sequence: CASSSGLAGAYEQYF. The CDR3 bases are TGTGCCAGCAGCTCAGGACTAGCGGGAGCCTACGAGCAGTACTTC. Full variable domain (rest looked up from reference TRBV11-2 and TRBJ2-7): EAGVAQSPRYKIIEKRQSVAFWCNPISGHATLYWYQQILGQGPKLLIQFQNNGVVDDSQLPKDRFSAERLKGVDSTLKIQPAKLEDSAVYLCASSSGLAGAYEQYFGPGTRLTVT.

The chain joins TRBV9 to TRBJ2-5, with TRBD2 identical over 9 bases. This CDR3 has 16 residues. V lost 0 bases to trimming and J lost 9 bases; unmatched junction nucleotides: 12. CDR1 and CDR2 from the germline V gene are SGDLS and YYNGEE. The CDR3 nucleotides are TGTGCCAGCAGCGTAGGAGTAGCGGGGGCCTCTTCGGCCCAGTACTTC. This translates into CASSVGVAGASSAQYF.

The CDR3 loop is CASNLQLSNQPQHF. In DNA form, the CDR3 reads TGTGCCAGCAATCTACAGCTTAGCAATCAGCCCCAGCATTTT. The chain combines TRBV28 with TRBJ1-5; D gene uncertain. Trimming took off 7 bases at V and 0 bases at J, with 10 bases between the two ends. This CDR3 contains 14 residues. The V gene's germline CDR1 is MDHEN and CDR2 SYDVKM. Based on the CDR3 plus reference TRBV28 and TRBJ1-5, the full variable domain is DVKVTQSSRYLVKRTGEKVFLECVQDMDHENMFWYRQDPGLGLRLIYFSYDVKMKEKGDIPEGYSVSREKKERFSLILESASTNQTSMYLCASNLQLSNQPQHFGDGTRLSIL.

This chain links TRBV5-1 with TRBJ2-7; TRBD1 might be the D (6 bases). The V end lost 4 bases, the J end lost 0 bases, and 17 bases lay between the germline ends. The CDR3 contains 16 residues. Germline V CDR1 and CDR2: SGHRS, YFSETQ. The CDR3 bases are TGCGCCAGCAGCAGTGCTTGGCAGGGGAGCTCCTACGAGCAGTACTTC. Protein: CASSSAWQGSSYEQYF. Together with reference TRBV5-1 and TRBJ2-7, the CDR3 gives the full variable domain: KAGVTQTPRYLIKTRGQQVTLSCSPISGHRSVSWYQQTPGQGLQFLFEYFSETQRNKGNFPGRFSGRQFSNSRSEMNVSTLELGDSALYLCASSSAWQGSSYEQYFGPGTRLTVT.

This sequence joins TRBV25-1 and TRBJ2-5, with a tentative D call TRBD2 (5 bases). Between the trimmed V and J ends, which lost 1 base and 2 bases, there was a span of 11 bases. This CDR3 contains 15 residues. CDR1 is MGHDK, CDR2 SYGVNS, per germline. The CDR3, as DNA: TGTGCCAGCAGTGAATTTAGCGCTCTACAAGAGACCCAGTACTTC. Protein product: CASSEFSALQETQYF.

This clone has a single count. This chain uses TRBV5-6 with TRBJ2-5, with 7 positions matching TRBD2. J lost 5 bases, V lost 1 base, and 2 bases had no gene match. CDR3 length equals 13 residues. Germline V gene sequence: CDR1 SGHDT, CDR2 YYEEEE. As DNA, the CDR3 is TGTGCCAGCAGCTTGTCGGGAGGCGAGACCCAGTACTTC. It specifies CASSLSGGETQYF.

The chain joins TRBV5-8 to TRBJ1-5, with 8 bases aligning to TRBD1. Germline assignment: CDR1 SGHTS and CDR2 YDEGEE. The CDR3 runs to 15 residues. The V segment lost 4 bases and the J segment 6 bases; nucleotides outside the gene matches: 9. The CDR3 loop is CASSTIRTGSQPQHF. CDR3 sequence (DNA): TGTGCCAGCAGCACCATTCGGACAGGGTCTCAGCCCCAGCATTTT.

CDR3 in DNA: TGCGCCAGCAGCCAAGACCCCGAGCTCGGAGTCTACGAGCAGTACTTC. Protein sequence: CASSQDPELGVYEQYF. The chain has TRBV4-3 and TRBJ2-7; D remains unclear. The CDR3 has 16 residues. Germline V gene data show CDR1 as LGHNA and CDR2 as YSLEER. The ends were cut back, 0 bases at V and 3 bases at J, with 15 bases in the middle.

The chain has TRBV7-4 and TRBJ2-2; TRBD2 aligns across 10 bases. Looked up from germline, CDR1 is SGHVT and CDR2 is SQSDAQ. With 5 bases clipped from V and 0 bases from J, the junction kept 9 bases outside the gene matches. The CDR3 extends over 18 amino acids. This chain's CDR3 is CASSHEGLATTNTGELFF. Here the CDR3 DNA reads TGTGCCAGCAGCCACGAGGGACTAGCGACGACGAACACCGGGGAGCTGTTTTTT.

This chain links TRBV7-9 with TRBJ1-1; TRBD1 matches at 11 bases. CDR1 SEHNR and CDR2 FQNEAQ come from the germline V gene (reference sequence). This CDR3 contains 12 residues. V gave up 11 bases and J gave up 5 bases; unmatched junction bases: 4. CDR3 loop: CAGQGAKTEAFF. The CDR3 DNA reads TGTGCCGGACAGGGGGCGAAGACTGAAGCTTTCTTT.

This clone showed up just once. This chain joins TRBV6-5 and TRBJ1-3, with 7 bases identical to TRBD1. Germline trimming cut 6 bases from V and 4 bases from J; bases unmatched to any gene: 6. The CDR3 is 14 amino acids. Germline V gives CDR1 MNHEY, CDR2 SVGAGI. The CDR3 loop is CASRRQGAGNTIYF. The CDR3 DNA follows: TGTGCCAGCAGGCGACAGGGAGCAGGAAACACCATATATTTT.

This chain links TRBV12-5 with TRBJ2-1, with 7 bases matching TRBD1. The V and J ends lost 1 base and 5 bases, in that order; junction bases with no gene match: 5. The CDR3 is 15 amino acids. Germline V gene lookup returns CDR1 LGHNT and CDR2 FRNRAP. The CDR3 protein is CASGLGQGWDNEQFF. CDR3 DNA sequence: TGTGCTAGTGGTTTGGGACAGGGATGGGACAATGAGCAGTTCTTC.

This chain joins TRBV18 and TRBJ2-1, with 7 positions matching TRBD2. CDR1 is KGHSH and CDR2 is LQKENI in the germline V gene. Trimming cost V 0 bases and J 0 bases; bases outside gene matches: 2. The CDR3 is 16 residues long. CDR3 sequence (DNA): TGTGCCAGCTCACCACCGGGCGGGAGCTCCTACAATGAGCAGTTCTTC. Amino acid sequence: CASSPPGGSSYNEQFF.

The genes are TRBV28 and TRBJ2-7; TRBD1 is a possible D gene (6 bases). Trimming took 5 bases from V and 1 from J, leaving 21 bases between them. This CDR3 contains 17 residues. The V gene's germline CDR1 is MDHEN and CDR2 SYDVKM. DNA for the CDR3: TGTGCCAGCAGTAACAGGGCTGGCAGCGGCTATTCCTACGAGCAGTACTTC. Translated: CASSNRAGSGYSYEQYF. The full variable domain, its missing parts supplied by reference TRBV28 and TRBJ2-7, is DVKVTQSSRYLVKRTGEKVFLECVQDMDHENMFWYRQDPGLGLRLIYFSYDVKMKEKGDIPEGYSVSREKKERFSLILESASTNQTSMYLCASSNRAGSGYSYEQYFGPGTRLTVT.

The J gene is TRBJ1-4, the V gene TRBV27; D unclear. This CDR3 is 15 amino acids long. The germline CDR1 and CDR2 sequences are MNHEY and SMNVEV (reference sequence). The ends were cut back, 3 bases at V and 3 bases at J, with 11 bases in the middle. The CDR3 sequence: CASSLSGEANEKLFF. The CDR3 DNA reads as TGTGCCAGCAGTTTGAGCGGGGAGGCTAATGAAAAACTGTTTTTT.

The rearrangement joins TRBV4-1 to TRBJ1-2; possible D gene TRBD1, 5 bases. CDR3 length: 18 residues. Per germline, CDR1 MGHRA and CDR2 YSYEKL. V was shortened by 0 bases and J by 1 base, with 18 bases between the two germline ends. The CDR3 DNA is TGCGCCAGCAGCCAAGAAGGGGTCAGGACAAATCTTAACTATGGCTACACCTTC. Translated, it gives CASSQEGVRTNLNYGYTF.